The present T cell receptor beta chain was sequenced within a study of cytomegalovirus exposure and HLA in healthy donors. General study findings and limits: What a later analysis showed was that several of the most significant clusters appeared linked to common viral pathogens.

As concerns this clone: The antigen is unknown.

Germline V gene sequence: CDR1 SEHNR, CDR2 FQNEAQ (reference sequence). The CDR3 runs to 12 residues. V lost 4 bases to trimming and J lost 9 bases; unmatched junction nucleotides: 4. Both 60 Vbeta primers and 13 Jbeta primers went into the PCR. The method was immunoSEQ multiplex PCR; TCRdb's version includes in-frame clones alone and lacks a portion of them. This table holds more than 140,000 clones, roughly 82% found once. This TCR came from a young man in good health and CMV-seropositive. Sequencing used PBMCs. V is TRBV7-9 and J is TRBJ1-1, with 8 nucleotides matching TRBD1. The CDR3 DNA reads TGTGCCAGCAGCTCCTACAGGGGGAAAGCTTTCTTT. This codes for CASSSYRGKAFF.